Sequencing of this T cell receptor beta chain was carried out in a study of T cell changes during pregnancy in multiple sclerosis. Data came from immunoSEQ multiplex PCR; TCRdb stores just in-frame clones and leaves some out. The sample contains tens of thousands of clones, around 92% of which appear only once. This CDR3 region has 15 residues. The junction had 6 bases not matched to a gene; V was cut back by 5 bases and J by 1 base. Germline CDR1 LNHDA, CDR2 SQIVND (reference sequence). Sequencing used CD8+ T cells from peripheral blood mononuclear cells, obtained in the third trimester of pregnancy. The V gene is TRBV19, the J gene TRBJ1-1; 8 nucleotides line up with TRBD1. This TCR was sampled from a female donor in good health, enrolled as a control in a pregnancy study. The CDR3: CASSFVDRGNTEAFF. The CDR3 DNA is TGTGCCAGTAGTTTTGTAGACAGGGGGAACACTGAAGCTTTCTTT.